This T cell receptor (beta chain) was recovered during a study of Ad26.COV2.S vaccination and SARS-CoV-2 variants. Study-level results: Analyses of TCR breadth and depth may have underestimated total T cell responses. Vaccinees and placebo recipients showed similar non-spike TCR breadth. Responses of spike-specific T cells (both CD8+ and CD4+) reportedly showed substantial breadth after vaccination.

With respect to this clone: What it binds is unknown.

J was trimmed by 5 bases and V by 5 bases; bases with no gene match: 11. The CDR3 consists of 15 residues. Germline CDR1 PRHDT, CDR2 FYEKMQ (reference sequence). Treatment defined: roughly 19 received Ad26.COV2.S at low or high dose, single or two shots; about 5 received placebo; per-sample allocation not given. All samples were drawn on day 63, counting from the first vaccine or placebo injection. Libraries were prepared by immunoSEQ multiplex PCR; TCRdb keeps only in-frame clonotypes and omits some of them. The data show 410,000 or so clones, 80% to 95% seen once. The chain joins TRBV13 to TRBJ1-1, with TRBD1 matching 7 bases. The sequenced sample was peripheral blood, obtained in a trial of Ad26.COV2.S vaccine versus placebo. This sequence originates from a person aged 18-60 years who received the Ad26.COV2.S COVID-19 vaccine or a placebo. The DNA of the CDR3 is TGTGCCAGCAGCCCATACCCGGGACAGAGTACTGAAGCTTTCTTT. It codes for CASSPYPGQSTEAFF.